This T cell receptor beta chain was profiled in a study of vaccination effects on CD4 cells after COVID-19. Study-wide context: Participants got two doses of BNT162b2 or mRNA-1273 vaccine. Two convalescent donors provided samples 16 days and one week before vaccination.

Before any sequencing was done, the ViraFEST assay used viral peptide pools to expand antigen-specific CD4+ T cells. Culture lasted around eleven days before CD4+ T cell isolation. The infection with SARS-CoV-2 (confirmed by PCR) occurred in this person between March and December 2020. Cultures had half their medium replaced with IL-2 medium on days 3 and 7. This CDR3 has 12 residues. The ends were cut back, 4 bases at V and 4 bases at J, with 7 bases in the middle. Germline lookup yields CDR1 LGHDT and CDR2 YNNKEL (reference sequence). TCRdb's table, derived via immunoSEQ multiplex PCR, lists solely in-frame clones and lacks some. The repertoire includes roughly 35,000 clones, about 73% of them detected once, and approximately 15% sits in the top ten. Concerning this clone itself: As yet, its antigen is unknown.

The source material was CD4+ T cells from PBMCs cultured with HCoV-NL63 spike peptides, sampled before COVID-19 vaccination. The chain links TRBV3-1 (or the pseudogene TRBV3-2) to TRBJ1-2, with unresolved D. The source of this sequence is a human donor who had a prior SARS-CoV-2 infection. DNA for the CDR3: TGTGCCAGCAGCCCGGGCCTCTATGGCTACACCTTC. Protein sequence: CASSPGLYGYTF.